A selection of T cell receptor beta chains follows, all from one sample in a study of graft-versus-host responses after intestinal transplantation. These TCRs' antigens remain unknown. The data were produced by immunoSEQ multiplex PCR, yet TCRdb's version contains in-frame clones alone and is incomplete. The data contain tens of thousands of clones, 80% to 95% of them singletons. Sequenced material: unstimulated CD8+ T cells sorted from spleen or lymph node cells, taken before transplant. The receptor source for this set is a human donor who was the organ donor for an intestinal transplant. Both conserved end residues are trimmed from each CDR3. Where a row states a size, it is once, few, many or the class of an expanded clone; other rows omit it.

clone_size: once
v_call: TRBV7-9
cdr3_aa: ASSVWTGMNTEAF

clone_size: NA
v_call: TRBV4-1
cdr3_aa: ASSPCTYCGYT

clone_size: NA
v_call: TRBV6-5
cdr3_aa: ASSPDRGGYGYT

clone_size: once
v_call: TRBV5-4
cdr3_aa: ASSGRGDGYT

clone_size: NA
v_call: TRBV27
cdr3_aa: ASSLFTGGDEQY

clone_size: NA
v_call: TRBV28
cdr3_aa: ASSWPLEGATNEKLF

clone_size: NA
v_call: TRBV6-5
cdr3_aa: ASSGVGGNYGYT

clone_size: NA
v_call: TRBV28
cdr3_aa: ASSLQSIQAGLSYEQY

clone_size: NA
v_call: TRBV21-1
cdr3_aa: ASSKMTGKETQY

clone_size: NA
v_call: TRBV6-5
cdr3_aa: ASSLAGGPFNEQF